The entry that follows covers one T cell receptor beta chain sequence. No antigen is known for it. This specimen belongs to a study of cytomegalovirus exposure and HLA in healthy donors. Study in general: The 90 to 150 validation repertoires used a platform that matched the one used for the approximately 690 first-cohort repertoires, as a later analysis reported. Notes on the study in general: Rarity held for most TCR sequences, but there were some public TCRs that occurred in many donors. Researchers catalogued 160 or so TCR beta chains as cytomegalovirus-associated.

Trimming took off 6 bases at V and 0 bases at J, with 11 bases between the two ends. There are 13 residues in the CDR3. Germline assignment: CDR1 SQVTM and CDR2 ANQGSEA. The donors were members of the roughly 120-subject validation cohort (separate from the roughly 670-subject first cohort). Assay: immunoSEQ multiplex PCR; the TCRdb copy retains only in-frame clones and omits some. Of tens of thousands of clones listed, 96% are singletons. Sequences were obtained from PBMCs. This chain connects TRBV29-1 to TRBJ1-2; D unresolved. The TCR originated in a man younger than 30 in good health and CMV-seronegative. CDR3 DNA sequence: TGCAGCGTACCTACGGGGACTAACTATGGCTACACCTTC. This codes for CSVPTGTNYGYTF.